This entry features one T cell receptor beta chain sequence. Its antigen is currently unknown. The protocol was immunoSEQ multiplex PCR, while the TCRdb copy is restricted to in-frame clones and leaves out a portion. The sample lists 85,000 to 100,000 clones; roughly 88% were seen once. CDR1 and CDR2 from the germline V gene are SGHAT and FQNNGV. V lost 7 bases and J 4 bases, leaving 10 bases between the germline ends. The length of the CDR3 is 13 residues. The sample belongs to a study of graft-versus-host responses after intestinal transplantation. The overall study: Grafts that recipients had were multivisceral, liver-intestinal, or isolated intestinal transplants. Tacrolimus and steroids were given for three to four years to all recipients after anti-thymocyte globulin induction.

General study results and limits: Where graft-donor T cell macrochimerism was present, patients had high graft-versus-host to host-versus-graft clonal ratios in allografts. GvH clones detected in recipient marrow included some appearing first in ileum or blood.

The clonotype comes from a human donor who received an intestinal transplant. The chain employs TRBV11-2 and TRBJ1-4; tentative D call: TRBD1 (5 bases). Sequencing used unstimulated CD4+ T cells sorted from spleen or lymph node cells, obtained before intestinal transplant. The CDR3 region has the DNA TGTGCCAGCAACCGACAGATTAATGAAAAACTGTTTTTT. This sequence encodes CASNRQINEKLFF.